These T cell receptor beta chains were read from a single sample in a study of identical twins. TCRdb re-called the 5' RACE reads with MiXCR, one entry per CDR3 protein. The table lists fewer than 550,000 distinct CDR3 sequences, roughly 15% of them singletons. The sample was also linked to a second study, of yellow fever vaccine responses in identical twins.

Sample: CD4+ T cells sorted from blood. Receptors were obtained from a woman aged 18-30 years in good health. CDR3s include the opening cysteine and the closing phenylalanine or tryptophan. D genes are given only for firm matches. The size entry is marked missing in some rows and otherwise reads once, few, many or a size class.

j_call | cdr3_length | clone_size | d_call | v_call | cdr3_nt | cdr3_aa
TRBJ1-1 | 14 | few | . | TRBV20-1 | TGCAGTGCTAGCCCAGCGGGGACGAACACTGAAGCTTTCTTT | CSASPAGTNTEAFF
TRBJ2-6 | 15 | . | . | TRBV9 | TGTGCCAGCAGCGGCGGGGCATCTGGGGCCAACGTCCTGACTTTC | CASSGGASGANVLTF
TRBJ1-1 | 14 | many | TRBD1 | TRBV7-2 | TGTGCCAGCAGCTTTGCAGGGGGGAACACTGAAGCTTTCTTT | CASSFAGGNTEAFF
TRBJ1-1 | 15 | many | TRBD1 | TRBV5-1 | TGCGCCAGCAGCTTTTCGGGACAGGGGGGCACTGAAGCTTTCTTT | CASSFSGQGGTEAFF
TRBJ2-1 | 12 | few | . | TRBV19 | TGTGCCAGTACCATAGGGGCCGGTGAGCAGTTCTTC | CASTIGAGEQFF
TRBJ2-1 | 15 | . | TRBD1 | TRBV12-3/TRBV12-4 | TGTGCCAGCAGTAATCAGGGGGCCTCCTACAATGAGCAGTTCTTC | CASSNQGASYNEQFF
TRBJ1-5 | 16 | few | . | TRBV5-1 | TGCGCCAGCAGCGGGCAGGTTGGGGGGCTGGGGCAGCCCCAGCATTTT | CASSGQVGGLGQPQHF
TRBJ2-1 | 14 | few | . | TRBV4-2 | TGTGCCAGCAGCCAAGATTATAGCCGTGATGAGCAGTTCTTC | CASSQDYSRDEQFF
TRBJ2-7 | 15 | . | . | TRBV7-2 | TGTGCCAGCAGCTTAGCTGAGGCGCGGACCTACGAGCAGTACTTC | CASSLAEARTYEQYF
TRBJ1-1 | 13 | many | . | TRBV20-1 | TGCAGTGCCCCGGGGCAGGTGAACACTGAAGCTTTCTTT | CSAPGQVNTEAFF
TRBJ1-5 | 14 | . | . | TRBV18 | TGTGCCAGCTCACCCGTCGAGGGCAATCAGCCCCAGCATTTT | CASSPVEGNQPQHF
TRBJ2-7 | 19 | . | TRBD2 | TRBV28 | TGTGCCAGCAGTTACCTGACTAGCGGGAGGGCTTCACACTCCTACGAGCAGTACTTC | CASSYLTSGRASHSYEQYF
TRBJ1-2 | 11 | . | . | TRBV28 | TGTGCCAGCAGGGCCCCCTATGGCTACACCTTC | CASRAPYGYTF
TRBJ1-6 | 13 | . | . | TRBV20-1 | TGCAGTGCTAGAGGTGGCCCCCCTTCACCCCTCCACTTT | CSARGGPPSPLHF
TRBJ2-1 | 19 | few | TRBD2 | TRBV28 | TGTGCCAGCCTAGGGCCGGGACTAGCGGGAGACGCCTTTGGGAATGAGCAGTTCTTC | CASLGPGLAGDAFGNEQFF
TRBJ2-3 | 13 | few | . | TRBV20-1 | TGCAGTGTTGGAGCGCCCGTCACAGATACGCAGTATTTT | CSVGAPVTDTQYF
TRBJ1-5 | 14 | many | . | TRBV7-9 | TGTGCCAGCAGCTTACAGGGGAGCAATCAGCCCCAGCATTTT | CASSLQGSNQPQHF
TRBJ1-2 | 12 | few | . | TRBV24-1 | TGTGCCACCGAGGGCCATAACTATGGCTACACCTTC | CATEGHNYGYTF
TRBJ2-2 | 16 | many | . | TRBV5-1 | TGCGCCAGCAGCTTGCTAGGGGTGGAGAACACCGGGGAGCTGTTTTTT | CASSLLGVENTGELFF
TRBJ1-3 | 15 | few | . | TRBV6-1 | TGTGCCAGCAGGGATGACCGTTACTCTGGAAACACCATATATTTT | CASRDDRYSGNTIYF
TRBJ1-6 | 16 | . | . | TRBV7-2 | TGTGCCAGCAGCAACACCGCACACCCGAGCAGAACACCCCTCCACTTT | CASSNTAHPSRTPLHF
TRBJ2-2 | 13 | few | . | TRBV24-1 | TGTGCCACGAGGGACACGAACACCGGGGAGCTGTTTTTT | CATRDTNTGELFF
TRBJ2-7 | 12 | few | . | TRBV3-1 | TGTGCCAGCAGCCAAGGATCCCACGAGCAGTACTTC | CASSQGSHEQYF
TRBJ2-5 | 18 | . | TRBD2 | TRBV4-1 | TGCGCCAGCAGCCAAGGACTAGCGGGACTCTCTAACCAAGAGACCCAGTACTTC | CASSQGLAGLSNQETQYF
TRBJ2-5 | 12 | many | . | TRBV24-1 | TGTGCCACCAGTGACAGAAGGGAGACCCAGTACTTC | CATSDRRETQYF
TRBJ2-2 | 14 | few | . | TRBV20-1 | TGCAGTGCTAGAGAGGGGCAGAACACCGGGGAGCTGTTTTTT | CSAREGQNTGELFF
TRBJ2-1 | 16 | . | TRBD1 | TRBV5-1 | TGCGCCAGCAGCTGGGGGACAGGGGGCCCCTACAATGAGCAGTTCTTC | CASSWGTGGPYNEQFF
TRBJ2-1 | 14 | . | TRBD2 | TRBV7-9 | TGTGCCAGCACCTTAGGGCGGGAGGGCGATGAGCAGTTCTTC | CASTLGREGDEQFF
TRBJ2-3 | 13 | . | . | TRBV12-3/TRBV12-4 | TGTGCCAGCAGTCATGAAAACACAGATACGCAGTATTTT | CASSHENTDTQYF
TRBJ2-7 | 17 | few | TRBD2 | TRBV20-1 | TGCAGTGCTAGAGATCTACTGGGGCTAGCGGGAGCCTACGAGCAGTACTTC | CSARDLLGLAGAYEQYF
TRBJ2-3 | 14 | . | TRBD2 | TRBV20-1 | TGCAGTGCTACACAGCGGGAGGGCGCAGATACGCAGTATTTT | CSATQREGADTQYF
TRBJ1-1 | 15 | few | TRBD1 | TRBV12-3/TRBV12-4 | TGTGCCAGCAGTGACGACAGGGGGTCGAACACTGAAGCTTTCTTT | CASSDDRGSNTEAFF
TRBJ2-1 | 15 | many | . | TRBV10-3 | TGTGCCATCAGTGAGGGGGGGGGACAGTACAATGAGCAGTTCTTC | CAISEGGGQYNEQFF
TRBJ2-1 | 14 | few | TRBD1 | TRBV10-3 | TGTGCCATCTCGGGACAGGGGAGCTACAATGAGCAGTTCTTC | CAISGQGSYNEQFF
TRBJ2-3 | 15 | few | . | TRBV6-1 | TGTGCCAGCAGTGACCCGACTAGAGGTACAGATACGCAGTATTTT | CASSDPTRGTDTQYF
TRBJ2-1 | 16 | few | TRBD2 | TRBV5-5 | TGTGCCAGCAGCTTGATGGTCGGGACTAGACTCAATGAGCAGTTCTTC | CASSLMVGTRLNEQFF
TRBJ1-3 | 15 | . | TRBD1 | TRBV12-3/TRBV12-4 | TGTGCCAGCAGTGGACAGGGAATCTCTGGAAACACCATATATTTT | CASSGQGISGNTIYF
TRBJ2-5 | 14 | . | . | TRBV7-6 | TGTGCCAGCAGCTTAGTACCCGGTCTAGAGACCCAGTACTTC | CASSLVPGLETQYF
TRBJ2-1 | 14 | . | . | TRBV19 | TGTGCCAGTAGTGTCGAGATTGCGAACAATGAGCAGTTCTTC | CASSVEIANNEQFF
TRBJ2-2 | 17 | few | . | TRBV11-2 | TGTGCCAGCAGCACCTGGACCTTTCTAGGCAGCACCGGGGAGCTGTTTTTT | CASSTWTFLGSTGELFF
TRBJ2-1 | 19 | few | TRBD2 | TRBV15 | TGTGCCACCAGCAGAGACGACCTGGGCGGGAGGCCCCTCTACAATGAGCAGTTCTTC | CATSRDDLGGRPLYNEQFF
TRBJ2-7 | 15 | many | . | TRBV20-1 | TGCAGTGCTAGAGCACTTGGGGACTCAACCTACGAGCAGTACTTC | CSARALGDSTYEQYF
TRBJ2-1 | 15 | few | . | TRBV7-3 | TGTGCCAGCAGCCTTACAGGGCAGACCTACAATGAGCAGTTCTTC | CASSLTGQTYNEQFF
TRBJ2-1 | 14 | . | . | TRBV2 | TGTGCCAGCAGTGAAGGTCTGGGGGGCCGGGAGCAGTTCTTC | CASSEGLGGREQFF
TRBJ2-1 | 15 | few | TRBD2 | TRBV7-8 | TGTGCCAGCAGCCATAGAACTAGCGGGGGTAATGAGCAGTTCTTC | CASSHRTSGGNEQFF
TRBJ2-3 | 12 | many | . | TRBV15 | TGTGCCACCAGTCAGGACCGTGGTACGCAGTATTTT | CATSQDRGTQYF
TRBJ2-7 | 15 | many | TRBD2 | TRBV9 | TGTGCCAGCAGCGTCACGGGGACTAGCGAGGTGGGGCAGTACTTC | CASSVTGTSEVGQYF
TRBJ1-2 | 12 | many | . | TRBV12-3/TRBV12-4 | TGTGCCAGCAGTTCCCTCCGTCGTGGCTACACCTTC | CASSSLRRGYTF
TRBJ2-1 | 14 | . | . | TRBV29-1 | TGCAGCGTTAGTTCGGGGCTAGTTGGGAATGAGCAGTTCTTC | CSVSSGLVGNEQFF
TRBJ2-1 | 16 | . | . | TRBV6-2/TRBV6-3 | TGTGCCAGCACCTCTAGTAGCCCCAGCTCCTACAATGAGCAGTTCTTC | CASTSSSPSSYNEQFF
TRBJ1-5 | 17 | many | . | TRBV10-2 | TGCGCCAGCAGCGATCAACACCGTACCCTTAGCAATCAGCCCCAGCATTTT | CASSDQHRTLSNQPQHF
TRBJ2-1 | 15 | few | TRBD1 | TRBV20-1 | TGCAGTGCGACGATGTACACAGGGGTGTACAATGAGCAGTTCTTC | CSATMYTGVYNEQFF
TRBJ2-3 | 16 | . | TRBD2 | TRBV20-1 | TGCAGTGCTAGACTAGCGGGGGGGCTTGACACAGATACGCAGTATTTT | CSARLAGGLDTDTQYF